One sample yielded the 9 T cell receptor beta chains listed below, sequenced in a study of blood T cell repertoires in COVID-19. Measured with immunoSEQ multiplex PCR; TCRdb has only the in-frame clones, and not every one. In the table there are approximately 350,000 clones, about 93% of which are singletons. The sample was peripheral blood. The receptor set was obtained from a woman aged 18 to 35 who had recovered from COVID-19.

The table lists this clone with a count of one. The gene calls are TRBV6-5 and TRBJ2-2; tentative D call: TRBD2 (6 bases). Germline V lookup: CDR1 MNHEY, CDR2 SVGAGI. The CDR3 length is 15 residues. V lost 2 bases, J lost 2 bases, and 9 bases lay in between. CDR3 sequence (DNA): TGTGCCAGCAGTTACGAGCGGGCTAACACCGGGGAGCTGTTTTTT. It codes for CASSYERANTGELFF.

This chain joins TRBV7-9 and TRBJ2-7, with D perhaps matching TRBD1 (6 bases). The CDR3 extends over 13 amino acids. The V and J ends lost 10 bases and 6 bases respectively, with 19 bases between them. Per the germline V gene, CDR1 is SEHNR and CDR2 is FQNEAQ (reference sequence). The CDR3 nucleotides are TGTGCCACATCTTTCTTAGGGGGACCCGAGCAGTACGTC. This sequence encodes CATSFLGGPEQYV.

This chain joins TRBV10-3 and TRBJ1-2, with TRBD1 matching 7 bases. Trimming took 3 bases from V and 4 from J; bases not matched to a gene: 5. Germline-derived CDR1 and CDR2 are ENHRY and SYGVKD. The CDR3 length is 14 residues. For the CDR3, the DNA is TGTGCCATCAGTGACCCCGACAGGGCCTATGGCTACACCTTC. Amino acids: CAISDPDRAYGYTF.

The V and J genes are TRBV5-5 and TRBJ2-7, with 10 bases fitting TRBD2. The germline gives CDR1 SGHKS, CDR2 YYEKEE (reference sequence). The CDR3 is made up of 14 amino acids. Trimming cost V 4 bases and J 3 bases; bases outside gene matches: 4. The CDR3 nucleotides read TGTGCCAGCAGCGCGGGACTAGCGAACTACGAGCAGTACGTC. It translates to CASSAGLANYEQYV.

Comments on this clone: At the DNA level, this CDR3 is encoded by other sequences in the same sample as well. This chain's CDR3 is CASSLFGSNQPQHF. CDR3 DNA sequence: TGTGCCAGCAGTTTATTTGGCAGCAATCAGCCCCAGCATTTT. The V gene is TRBV27, the J gene TRBJ1-5; D not certain. The CDR3 consists of 14 residues. V lost 1 base and J lost 1, with 5 bases in between. Germline V lookup: CDR1 MNHEY, CDR2 SMNVEV (reference sequence).

This sequence joins TRBV6-6 and TRBJ1-1, with D possibly TRBD1 on 6 matching bases. With 6 bases removed from V and 11 bases from J, the gap between germline ends came to 22 bases. CDR1 MNHNY and CDR2 SVGAGI come from the germline V gene (reference sequence). The CDR3 is 14 residues long. This chain's CDR3 is CASRQAGGPNGAFF. In DNA form, the CDR3 reads TGTGCCAGCAGGCAGGCCGGGGGGCCCAACGGGGCTTTCTTT.

This sequence joins TRBV11-2 and TRBJ1-3, with unresolved D. CDR1 and CDR2 from the germline V gene are SGHAT and FQNNGV. The CDR3 spans 15 residues. Trimming took 5 bases from V and 4 from J, leaving 15 bases between them. The DNA of the CDR3 is TGTGCCAGCAGCCCGACGGGAATCTGGGGAAACACCATATATTTT. It encodes CASSPTGIWGNTIYF.

The V and J genes are TRBV2 and TRBJ2-1; TRBD2 matches at 9 bases. With V trimmed by 5 bases and J by 10 bases, 6 bases remained unmatched. The CDR3 contains 13 residues. Per germline, CDR1 SNHLY and CDR2 FYNNEI. This CDR3 reads CASSLGLANEQFF. CDR3 DNA: TGTGCCAGCAGTCTGGGACTAGCCAACGAGCAGTTCTTC.

This sequence joins TRBV10-2 and TRBJ2-1, with TRBD2 matching 10 bases. The trim removed 6 bases at V and 2 bases at J, leaving 10 bases unmatched. The CDR3 loop spans 17 amino acids. Germline V CDR1 and CDR2: WSHSY, SAAADI. The DNA for the CDR3 is TGCGCCAGCAGAAAGCGGGAGGGCCAAAGGACCTACAATGAGCAGTTCTTC. It translates to CASRKREGQRTYNEQFF.